The source of this T cell receptor (beta chain) is a study of cytomegalovirus exposure and HLA in healthy donors. In the case of this clone: Its antigen is as yet unknown.

Each of the donors was a healthy bone marrow donor. 13 Jbeta primers and 60 Vbeta primers were used for the PCR. Assay used: immunoSEQ multiplex PCR; TCRdb lists only in-frame clones, some missing. The table records over 100,000 clones, approximately 81% of them present only once. General study findings and limits: Among TCR beta chains, those listed as cytomegalovirus-associated numbered over 150. Productive status was seen about 87% or about 30% of the time for most TCR beta V segments in an earlier analysis. High specificity and sensitivity for cytomegalovirus status were reported for the classifier.

The CDR3 sequence is 14 residues long. Per germline, CDR1 SGHAT and CDR2 FQNNGV. V lost 0 bases, J lost 9 bases, and 12 bases lay in between. Sequenced: PBMCs. The chain joins TRBV11-2 to TRBJ2-1, with D uncertain. The sequence was obtained from a woman in her thirties in good health and CMV-seronegative. The DNA for the CDR3 is TGTGCCAGCAGCTTAGAACCCCAGGCTGGTGAGCAGTTCTTC. Its protein is CASSLEPQAGEQFF.